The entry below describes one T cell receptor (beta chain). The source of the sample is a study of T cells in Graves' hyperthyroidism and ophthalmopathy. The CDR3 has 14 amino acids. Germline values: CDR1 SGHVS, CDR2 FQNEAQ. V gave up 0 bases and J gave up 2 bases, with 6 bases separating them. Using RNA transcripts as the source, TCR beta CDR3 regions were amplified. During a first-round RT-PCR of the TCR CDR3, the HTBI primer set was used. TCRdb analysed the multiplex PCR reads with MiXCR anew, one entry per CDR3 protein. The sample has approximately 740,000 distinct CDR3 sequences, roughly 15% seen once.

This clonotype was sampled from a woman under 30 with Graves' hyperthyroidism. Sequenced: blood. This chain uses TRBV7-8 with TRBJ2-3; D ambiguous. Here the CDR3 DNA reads TGTGCCAGCAGCTTAGCCGAGGACACAGATACGCAGTATTTT. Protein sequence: CASSLAEDTDTQYF.